This T cell receptor beta chain was profiled in a study of PD-L1 blockade in urothelial cancer. TCRdb's table, derived via immunoSEQ multiplex PCR, lists solely in-frame clones and lacks some. This sample has around 87,000 clones, with approximately 87% found just once. Time point defined: peripheral blood 6 weeks after treatment start. V was clipped by 4 bases and J by 6 bases; unmatched bases: 6. The germline CDR1 and CDR2 sequences are SGHTA and FQGNSA. The CDR3 is 14 amino acids. The input for sequencing was PBMCs, taken around atezolizumab (anti-PD-L1) treatment. This TCR was recovered from a man between 70 and 80 years old with urothelial cancer. The chain joins TRBV7-2 to TRBJ1-2, with TRBD1 matching over 9 bases. For the CDR3, the DNA is TGTGCCAGCAGCTCCCCGGGGACAGGGAATGGCTACACCTTC. It codes for CASSSPGTGNGYTF. Full variable domain (missing parts from reference TRBV7-2 and TRBJ1-2): GAGVSQSPSNKVTEKGKDVELRCDPISGHTALYWYRQSLGQGLEFLIYFQGNSAPDKSGLPSDRFSAERTGGSVSTLTIQRTQQEDSAVYLCASSSPGTGNGYTFGSGTRLTVV.